This TCR beta chain comes out of a study of control samples from healthy donors and cancer patients. Clones were sequenced by immunoSEQ multiplex PCR, and TCRdb holds only the in-frame ones, with some missing. The sample holds tens of thousands of clones, 70% to 90% seen once. V was cut by 3 bases and J by 4 bases, with 14 bases left in between. The germline gives CDR1 LNHNV, CDR2 YYDKDF (reference sequence). The CDR3 contains 15 residues. This chain connects TRBV15 to TRBJ2-3; possible D gene TRBD1, 6 bases. This sequence originates from a woman aged 60 to 75 with head and neck cancer. Specimen: PBMCs. In DNA, the CDR3 is TGTGCCACCAGCAGGGGTTACAGGGTGTCAGATACGCAGTATTTT. Translation: CATSRGYRVSDTQYF.